These T cell receptor beta chains were read from a single sample in a study of T cell responses to AZD1222 COVID-19 vaccine. Data came from immunoSEQ multiplex PCR; TCRdb stores just in-frame clones and leaves some out. This table holds about 35,000 clones, around nine tenths found once. Sequencing was performed on peripheral blood, taken on day 0 of AZD1222 vaccination. The receptors come from an adult in good health. Both conserved end residues are trimmed from each CDR3. Fields, in order: clone size, D gene, CDR3 length, V gene, CDR3 protein. The D gene is left open where the match is weak. Clone size, where shown, is once, few, many, or a class for clones that have expanded.

size: once; D: .; length: 13; V: TRBV5-4; CDR3: ASSLGTRTKNIQY
size: once; D: TRBD2; length: 12; V: TRBV6-1; CDR3: ASSGGSSYNEQF
size: .; D: TRBD1; length: 14; V: TRBV9; CDR3: ASSPGQGRELDEQF
size: .; D: .; length: 14; V: TRBV24-1; CDR3: ATSDSWQVPYNEQF
size: .; D: .; length: 13; V: TRBV29-1; CDR3: SVERGGFSTGELF
size: .; D: .; length: 11; V: TRBV4-3; CDR3: ASSQDLRDPLV
size: .; D: .; length: 14; V: TRBV6-1; CDR3: ASSDTTRSSYNEQF
size: once; D: .; length: 11; V: TRBV5-1; CDR3: ASSPGSGEKLF
size: .; D: .; length: 14; V: TRBV19; CDR3: ASHRGDGTFDSPLH
size: few; D: .; length: 14; V: TRBV4-1; CDR3: ASSQAPGRISDTQY
size: .; D: .; length: 14; V: TRBV3-1/TRBV3-2; CDR3: ASSPLGGDGSDGYT
size: .; D: TRBD2; length: 13; V: TRBV5-6; CDR3: ASTLAGSSTDTQY
size: .; D: TRBD2; length: 14; V: TRBV7-2; CDR3: ASSTLAGGVQETQY
size: .; D: .; length: 11; V: TRBV29-1; CDR3: SVANEDWEPQH
size: .; D: TRBD1; length: 11; V: TRBV27; CDR3: ASGTGGIYGYT
size: .; D: .; length: 13; V: TRBV4-3; CDR3: ASITPGTGTDTQY
size: .; D: .; length: 10; V: TRBV6-5; CDR3: ASSFMNTEAF